The T cell receptor (beta chain) under discussion was sequenced for a study of OX40 agonist ivuxolimab in advanced cancers. Across the whole study: Administration of intravenous ivuxolimab to patients occurred every 2 weeks at 0.01 to 10 mg/kg.

Germline CDR1 reads MNHEY; CDR2 reads SMNVEV (reference sequence). V lost 2 bases to trimming and J lost 9 bases; unmatched junction nucleotides: 7. The length of the CDR3 is 15 residues. In its sample, this clone was seen once. TCRdb's copy holds only in-frame clones and misses some; the assay was immunoSEQ multiplex PCR. The sample includes around 38,000 clones, 86% of them seen just once. The sequence was collected from an adult with an advanced solid tumor such as melanoma, head and neck, liver or kidney cancer. This sample comprised CD4+ or CD8+ T cells sorted from blood, obtained in a trial of the OX40 agonist ivuxolimab. The chain links TRBV27 to TRBJ2-1; 10 bases match TRBD2. The CDR3 DNA reads TGTGCCAGCAGTTTAAGGGCTAGCGGGAGTGGTGAGCAGTTCTTC. It encodes CASSLRASGSGEQFF.